This T cell receptor beta chain was sequenced for a study of blood T cell repertoires in COVID-19. Authors' methods: Reference gene primer amplification in the assay estimated nucleated cell counts. Using immunoSEQ multiplex PCR, the repertoire was profiled, and TCRdb retains in-frame clones only, with some absent. V, J and clone size are those of that table, while D and trimming were read from the DNA. The sample shows 300,000 to 500,000 clones, roughly 86% of them seen only once. This CDR3 spans 13 amino acids. J was trimmed by 8 bases and V by 3 bases; bases with no gene match: 6. Germline-derived CDR1 and CDR2 are SGHDT and YYEEEE. This clone was seen a few times.

The specimen sequenced was PBMCs or T cells enriched from blood (not recorded which). This rearrangement joins TRBV5-6 to TRBJ1-1, with 8 bases aligning to TRBD1. The TCR comes from a middle-aged woman with acute COVID-19. The CDR3 spells CASSYGQGREAFF. CDR3 nucleotides: TGTGCCAGCAGCTACGGACAGGGTCGGGAAGCTTTCTTT.